The source of this T cell receptor (beta chain) is a study of patients and donors after allogeneic stem cell transplantation. TCRdb ran MiXCR on the RT-PCR reads and lists one entry per CDR3 protein. This table has 400,000 to 450,000 distinct CDR3 sequences, under 20% appearing once. CDR1 is LNHDA, CDR2 SQIVND, per germline (reference sequence). V was clipped by 8 bases and J by 2 bases, with 5 bases between them. The length of the CDR3 is 11 residues. The sample consisted of blood, either unsorted or a sorted T cell fraction (not recorded which). The origin of this receptor is a human donor who was either an allogeneic HSCT recipient or a stem cell or donor lymphocyte infusion donor (not recorded which). It is not recorded whose cells these are; they may come from a transplant donor. The chain has TRBV19 and TRBJ2-3; D is undetermined. CDR3 DNA: TGTGCCAGTGGGGACACAGATACGCAGTATTTT. This translates into CASGDTDTQYF.